These T cell receptor beta chains were read from a single sample in a study of cytomegalovirus exposure and HLA in healthy donors. Clones were sequenced by immunoSEQ multiplex PCR, and TCRdb holds only the in-frame ones, with some missing. The repertoire holds some 140,000 clones, 80% to 85% seen once, with roughly 1.2% in the top ten. The sample was PBMCs. Receptor source: a male donor in good health and CMV-seropositive. Both conserved end residues are trimmed from each CDR3. Fields, in order: V gene, J gene, CDR3 protein.

>TRBV27|TRBJ2-7
ASSLGRGLYEQY
>TRBV7-2|TRBJ1-2
ASSLVRGNGYT
>TRBV10-3|TRBJ1-2
AISGDRATFGYT
>TRBV6-6|TRBJ1-1
ASLFFPMNTEAF
>TRBV6-4|TRBJ2-6
ASSETGGVGANVLT
>TRBV11-3|TRBJ2-2
ASSPLTLAGAITGELF
>TRBV7-9|TRBJ1-1
ASSPGQAYEAF
>TRBV5-4|TRBJ2-1
ASSLGGLAAYNEQF
>TRBV7-3|TRBJ2-1
ASSRWESPNEQF
>TRBV5-6|TRBJ1-4
ASSRIGDGMELF
>TRBV5-6|TRBJ1-1
ASSLGAQIYTEAF
>TRBV2|TRBJ1-6
ASRGEESPLH
>TRBV4-3|TRBJ2-2
ASRRGQLNTGELF
>TRBV4-3|TRBJ1-2
ASSQDSGTGSNYGYT
>TRBV19|TRBJ1-5
ASSIGLGGRINQPQH
>TRBV29-1|TRBJ1-5
SATVETAYSNQPQH
>TRBV18|.
ASSPPDSYEQY
>TRBV7-9|TRBJ1-1
ASSLPPRTGVDTEAF
>TRBV28|TRBJ2-1
ASSFFGLVFNEQF
>TRBV9|TRBJ2-2
ASSTESGGVNFGELF
>TRBV11-2|TRBJ2-3
ASSLVRGGRRLTDTQY
>TRBV25-1|TRBJ2-5
ASSRAGERETQY
>TRBV7-6|TRBJ2-7
ASSRDRSSYEQY
>TRBV7-2|TRBJ2-7
ASRPDRGRGYEQY
>TRBV27|TRBJ2-3
ASSTQRTSGGTRTDTQY
>TRBV27|TRBJ2-3
ASSLSSSGRRAQY
>TRBV7-9|TRBJ2-5
ASSLVLLDQETQY
>TRBV5-4|TRBJ2-1
ASSPGLAGGPYNEQF
>TRBV18|TRBJ2-7
ASSPRSKQGGSYEQY
>TRBV10-2|TRBJ2-2
ASNLRTGLGPNTGELF
>TRBV19|TRBJ1-4
ASSIWFDKEVF
>TRBV29-1|TRBJ1-2
SVDRQAGYGYT
>TRBV18|TRBJ2-7
ASSPEGWSYEQY
>TRBV4-1|TRBJ2-7
ASSPGPGQGVDEQY
>TRBV4-1|TRBJ2-3
ASSQLADTQY
>TRBV6-5|TRBJ2-7
ASSYSIPVYEQY
>TRBV29-1|TRBJ1-1
SPGQSNTEAF
>TRBV5-4|TRBJ1-1
ASSLRGPATEAF
>TRBV18|TRBJ1-5
ASSHLPGQGGNQPQH
>TRBV9|TRBJ1-4
ASSVGVGGQLNEKLF
>TRBV6-5|TRBJ1-2
ASRTPGGHYGYT
>TRBV18|TRBJ1-3
ASSRLHRVAGNTIY
>TRBV27|TRBJ1-5
ASSQRVSNQPQH
>TRBV11-2|TRBJ1-6
ASNSITGGNSPLH
>TRBV6-5|TRBJ1-2
ASRPTGVDGYT
>TRBV18|TRBJ2-2
AGLTSGAGNTGELF
>TRBV7-9|TRBJ2-6
ASSSLSGPGANVLT
>TRBV6-5|TRBJ2-5
ASSYSGTGREQY
>TRBV5-8|TRBJ1-4
ASSWGTGRGEKLF
>TRBV6-1|TRBJ2-5
ASSLRSQETQY
>TRBV10-1|TRBJ1-6
ASSERAGRESPLH
>TRBV5-4|TRBJ2-5
AILDSKETQY
>TRBV6-6|TRBJ2-5
ASRPTAQGQY
>TRBV6-5|TRBJ1-1
ASSYSNRLGTEAF
>TRBV19|TRBJ1-2
ASSARQETYGYT
>TRBV23-1|TRBJ1-5
ASSQSGGASNQPQH
>TRBV9|TRBJ1-1
ASSVGTGMNTEAF
>TRBV5-4|.
ASSPGVSYEQY
>TRBV6-6|TRBJ1-5
ASSWDRGVNQPQH
>TRBV4-1|TRBJ2-2
ASSQRWGTSGRAGELF